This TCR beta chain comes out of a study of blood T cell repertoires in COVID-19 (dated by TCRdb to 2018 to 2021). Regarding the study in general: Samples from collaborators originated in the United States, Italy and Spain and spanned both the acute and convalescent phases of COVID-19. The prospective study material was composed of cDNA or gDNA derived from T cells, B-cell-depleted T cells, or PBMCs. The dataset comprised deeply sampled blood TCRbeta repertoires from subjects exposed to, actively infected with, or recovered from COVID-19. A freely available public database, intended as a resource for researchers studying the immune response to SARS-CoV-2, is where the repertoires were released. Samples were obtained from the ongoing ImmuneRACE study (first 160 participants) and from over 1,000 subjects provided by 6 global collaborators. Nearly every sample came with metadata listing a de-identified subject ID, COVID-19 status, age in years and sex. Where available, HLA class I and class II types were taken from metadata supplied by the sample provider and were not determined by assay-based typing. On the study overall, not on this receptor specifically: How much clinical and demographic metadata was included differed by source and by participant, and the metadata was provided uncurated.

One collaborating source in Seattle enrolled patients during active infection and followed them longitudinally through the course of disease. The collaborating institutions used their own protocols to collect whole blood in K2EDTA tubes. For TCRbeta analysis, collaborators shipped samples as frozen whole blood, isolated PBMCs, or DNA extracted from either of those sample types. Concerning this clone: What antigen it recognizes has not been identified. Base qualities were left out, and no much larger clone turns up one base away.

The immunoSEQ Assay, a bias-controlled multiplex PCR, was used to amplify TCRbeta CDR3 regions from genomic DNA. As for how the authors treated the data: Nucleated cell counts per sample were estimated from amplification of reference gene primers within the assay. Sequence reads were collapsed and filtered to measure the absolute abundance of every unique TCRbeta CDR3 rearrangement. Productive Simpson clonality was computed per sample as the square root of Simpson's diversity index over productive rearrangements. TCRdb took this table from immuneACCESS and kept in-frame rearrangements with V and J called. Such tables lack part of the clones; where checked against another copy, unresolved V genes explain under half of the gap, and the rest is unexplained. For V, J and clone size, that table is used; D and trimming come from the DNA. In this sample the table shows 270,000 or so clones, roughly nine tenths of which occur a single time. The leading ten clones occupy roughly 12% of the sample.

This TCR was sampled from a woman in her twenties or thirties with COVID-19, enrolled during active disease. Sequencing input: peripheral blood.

Read as DNA, the sequence is TGTGCCACCGAGTCCCTTGTCACCGGGGAGCTGTTTTTT. Its translation is CATESLVTGELFF. Recombination linked TRBV24-1 to TRBJ2-2, with the D gene call left open. The germline V gene specifies KGHDR as CDR1 and SFDVKD as CDR2. V gives up 9 bases and J gives up 4 bases, and the segment between their germline ends measures 11 bases. Reading from cysteine to phenylalanine, the CDR3 counts 13 amino acids. Just the 39-base CDR3 DNA is kept, in frame starting at base 1.